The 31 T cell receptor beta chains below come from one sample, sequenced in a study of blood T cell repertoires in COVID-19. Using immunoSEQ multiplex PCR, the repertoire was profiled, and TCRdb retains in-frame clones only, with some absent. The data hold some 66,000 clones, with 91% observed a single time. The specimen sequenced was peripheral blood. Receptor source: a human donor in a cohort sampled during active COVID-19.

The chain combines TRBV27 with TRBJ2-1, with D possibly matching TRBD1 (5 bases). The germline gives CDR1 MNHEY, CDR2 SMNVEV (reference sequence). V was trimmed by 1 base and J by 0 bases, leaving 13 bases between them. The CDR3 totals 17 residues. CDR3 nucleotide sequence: TGTGCCAGCAGTTTATACTCAGATAGGGGCTCCTACAATGAGCAGTTCTTC. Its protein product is CASSLYSDRGSYNEQFF.

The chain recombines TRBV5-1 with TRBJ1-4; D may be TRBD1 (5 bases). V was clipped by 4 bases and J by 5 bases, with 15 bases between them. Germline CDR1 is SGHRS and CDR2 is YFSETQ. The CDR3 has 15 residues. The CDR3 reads CASSPGPGLNEKLFF. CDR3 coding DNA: TGCGCCAGCAGCCCCGGGCCAGGGTTAAATGAAAAACTGTTTTTT.

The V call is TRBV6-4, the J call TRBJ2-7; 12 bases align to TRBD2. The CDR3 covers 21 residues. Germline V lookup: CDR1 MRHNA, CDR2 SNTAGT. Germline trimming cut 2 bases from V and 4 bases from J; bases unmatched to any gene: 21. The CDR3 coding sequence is TGTGCCAGCAGTGACCCCCCCGGGGTCGGACTAGCGGGGACTTCCCCGTACGAGCAGTACTTC. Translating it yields CASSDPPGVGLAGTSPYEQYF.

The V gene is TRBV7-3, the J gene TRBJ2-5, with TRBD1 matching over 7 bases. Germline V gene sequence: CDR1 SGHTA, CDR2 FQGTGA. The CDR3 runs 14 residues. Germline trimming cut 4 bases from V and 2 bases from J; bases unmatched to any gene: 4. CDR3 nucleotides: TGTGCCAGCAGCTCCGACAGGGAGCAAGAGACCCAGTACTTC. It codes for CASSSDREQETQYF.

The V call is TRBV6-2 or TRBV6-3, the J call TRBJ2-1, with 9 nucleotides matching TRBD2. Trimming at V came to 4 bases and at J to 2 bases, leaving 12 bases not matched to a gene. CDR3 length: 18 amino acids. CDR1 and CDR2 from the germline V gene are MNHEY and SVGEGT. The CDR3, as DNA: TGTGCCAGCAGTTGGCTTAGCGGGGGTCCCGGGGCCTACAATGAGCAGTTCTTC. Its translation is CASSWLSGGPGAYNEQFF.

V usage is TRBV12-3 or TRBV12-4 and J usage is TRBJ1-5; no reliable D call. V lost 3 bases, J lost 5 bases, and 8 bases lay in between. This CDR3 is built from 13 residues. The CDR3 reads CASSLEQHQPQHF. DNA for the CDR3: TGTGCCAGCAGTTTGGAGCAGCATCAGCCCCAGCATTTT.

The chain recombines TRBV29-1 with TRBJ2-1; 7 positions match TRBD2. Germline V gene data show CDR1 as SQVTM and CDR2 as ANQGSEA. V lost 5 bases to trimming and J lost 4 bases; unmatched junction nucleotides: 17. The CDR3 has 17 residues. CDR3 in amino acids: CSVKDVRGSLEYNEQFF. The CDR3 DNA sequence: TGCAGCGTTAAGGACGTCCGCGGGAGCCTAGAATACAATGAGCAGTTCTTC.

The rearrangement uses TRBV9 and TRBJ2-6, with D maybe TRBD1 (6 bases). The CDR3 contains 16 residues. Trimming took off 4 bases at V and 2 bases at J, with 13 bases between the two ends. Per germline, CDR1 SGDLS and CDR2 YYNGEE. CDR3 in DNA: TGTGCCAGCAGCATACAGGGTAGTGCTGGGGCCAACGTCCTGACTTTC. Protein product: CASSIQGSAGANVLTF.

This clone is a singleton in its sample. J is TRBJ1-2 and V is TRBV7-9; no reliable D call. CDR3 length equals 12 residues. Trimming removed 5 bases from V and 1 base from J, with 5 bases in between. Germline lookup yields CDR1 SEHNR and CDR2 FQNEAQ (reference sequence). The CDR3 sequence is CASSGGNYGYTF. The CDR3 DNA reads TGTGCCAGCAGCGGAGGTAACTATGGCTACACCTTC.

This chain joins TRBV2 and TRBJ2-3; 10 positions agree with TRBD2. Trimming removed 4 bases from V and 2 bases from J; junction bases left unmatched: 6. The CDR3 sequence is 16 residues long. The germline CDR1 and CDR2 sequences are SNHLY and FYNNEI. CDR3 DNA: TGTGCCAGCAGTGGTCTAGCGGGGGAACCCACAGATACGCAGTATTTT. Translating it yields CASSGLAGEPTDTQYF. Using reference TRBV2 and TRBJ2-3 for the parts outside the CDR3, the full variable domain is EPEVTQTPSHQVTQMGQEVILRCVPISNHLYFYWYRQILGQKVEFLVSFYNNEISEKSEIFDDQFSVERPDGSNFTLKIRSTKLEDSAMYFCASSGLAGEPTDTQYFGPGTRLTVL.

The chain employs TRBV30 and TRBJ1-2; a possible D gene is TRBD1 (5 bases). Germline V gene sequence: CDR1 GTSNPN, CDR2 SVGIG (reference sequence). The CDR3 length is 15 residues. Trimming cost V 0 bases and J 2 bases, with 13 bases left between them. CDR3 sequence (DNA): TGTGCCTGGAGTGTATTTACCAACAGGAACTATGGCTACACCTTC. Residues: CAWSVFTNRNYGYTF.

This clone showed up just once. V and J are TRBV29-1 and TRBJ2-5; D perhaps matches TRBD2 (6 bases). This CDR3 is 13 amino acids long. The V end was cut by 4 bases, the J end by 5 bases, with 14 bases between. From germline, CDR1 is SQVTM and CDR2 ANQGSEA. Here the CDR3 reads CSVVSAAGETQYF. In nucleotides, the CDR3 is TGCAGCGTTGTATCGGCCGCGGGGGAGACCCAGTACTTC.

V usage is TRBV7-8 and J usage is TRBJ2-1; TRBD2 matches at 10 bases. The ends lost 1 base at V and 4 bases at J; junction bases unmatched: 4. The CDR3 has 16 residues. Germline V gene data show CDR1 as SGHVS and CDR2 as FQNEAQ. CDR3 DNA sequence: TGTGCCAGCAGCTTAGGGGGGACTAGCGCTTACAATGAGCAGTTCTTC. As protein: CASSLGGTSAYNEQFF.

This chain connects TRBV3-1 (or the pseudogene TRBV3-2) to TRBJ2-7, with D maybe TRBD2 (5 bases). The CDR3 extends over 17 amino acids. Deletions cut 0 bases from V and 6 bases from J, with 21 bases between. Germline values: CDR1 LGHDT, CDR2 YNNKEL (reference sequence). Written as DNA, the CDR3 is TGTGCCAGCAGCCAAGATTTACTAGGGCAGGAGGTGCGCGAGCAGTACTTC. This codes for CASSQDLLGQEVREQYF.

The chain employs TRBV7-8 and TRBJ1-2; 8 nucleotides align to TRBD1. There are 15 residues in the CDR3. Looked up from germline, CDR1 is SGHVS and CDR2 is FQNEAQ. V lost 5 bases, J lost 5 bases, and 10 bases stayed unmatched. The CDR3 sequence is CASSLGDRIIYGYTF. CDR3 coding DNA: TGTGCCAGCAGCCTAGGGGACAGGATAATTTATGGCTACACCTTC. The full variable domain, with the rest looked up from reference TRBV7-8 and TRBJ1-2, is GAGVSQSPRYKVAKRGQDVALRCDPISGHVSLFWYQQALGQGPEFLTYFQNEAQLDKSGLPSDRFFAERPEGSVSTLKIQRTQQEDSAVYLCASSLGDRIIYGYTFGSGTRLTVV.

This CDR3 is CASSLQGDTGELFF. CDR3 coding DNA: TGTGCCAGCAGCTTACAGGGGGATACCGGGGAGCTGTTTTTT. The chain uses TRBV11-3 and TRBJ2-2; 7 bases fit TRBD1. The CDR3 consists of 14 residues. The germline CDR1 and CDR2 sequences are SGHNT and YENEEA. V was clipped by 2 bases and J by 5 bases; unmatched bases: 2.

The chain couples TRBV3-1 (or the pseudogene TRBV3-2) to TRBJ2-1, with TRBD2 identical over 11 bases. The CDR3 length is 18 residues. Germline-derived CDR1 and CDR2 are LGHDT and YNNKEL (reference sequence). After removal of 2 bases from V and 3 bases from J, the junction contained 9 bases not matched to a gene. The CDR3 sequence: CASSQTLAGGPNYNEQFF. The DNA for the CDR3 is TGTGCCAGCAGCCAAACCTTAGCGGGGGGGCCCAACTACAATGAGCAGTTCTTC.

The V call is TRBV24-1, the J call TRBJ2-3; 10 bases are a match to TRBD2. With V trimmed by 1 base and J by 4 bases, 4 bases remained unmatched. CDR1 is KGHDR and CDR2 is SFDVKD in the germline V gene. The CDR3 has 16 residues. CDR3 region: CATSDFKREGADTQYF. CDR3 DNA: TGTGCCACCAGTGATTTTAAGCGGGAGGGGGCAGATACGCAGTATTTT.

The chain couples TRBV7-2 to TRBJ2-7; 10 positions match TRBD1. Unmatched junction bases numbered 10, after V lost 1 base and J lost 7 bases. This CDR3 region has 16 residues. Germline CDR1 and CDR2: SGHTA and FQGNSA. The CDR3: CASSLVLGQGSREQYF. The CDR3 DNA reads TGTGCCAGCAGCTTAGTCCTGGGACAGGGGAGCCGGGAGCAGTACTTC.

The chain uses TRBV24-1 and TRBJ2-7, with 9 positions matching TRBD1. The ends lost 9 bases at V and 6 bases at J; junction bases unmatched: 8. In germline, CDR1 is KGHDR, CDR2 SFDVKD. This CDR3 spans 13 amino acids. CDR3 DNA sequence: TGTGCCACCGGGGGGACAGGGCCGGGCGAGCAGTACTTC. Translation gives CATGGTGPGEQYF.

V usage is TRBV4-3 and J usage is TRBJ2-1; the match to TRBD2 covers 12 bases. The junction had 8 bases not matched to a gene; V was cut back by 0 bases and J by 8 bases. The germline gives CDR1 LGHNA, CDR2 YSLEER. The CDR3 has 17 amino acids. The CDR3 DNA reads TGCGCCAGCAGCCAAGATCGGGGTCTAGCGGGGGGGGATGAGCAGTTCTTC. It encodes CASSQDRGLAGGDEQFF.

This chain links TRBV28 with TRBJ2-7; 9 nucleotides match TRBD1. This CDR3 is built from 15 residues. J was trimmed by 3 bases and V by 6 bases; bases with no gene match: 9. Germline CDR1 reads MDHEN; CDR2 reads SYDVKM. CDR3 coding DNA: TGTGCCAGCAGGACCACGGGACAGGGTTTCTACGAGCAGTACTTC. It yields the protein CASRTTGQGFYEQYF.

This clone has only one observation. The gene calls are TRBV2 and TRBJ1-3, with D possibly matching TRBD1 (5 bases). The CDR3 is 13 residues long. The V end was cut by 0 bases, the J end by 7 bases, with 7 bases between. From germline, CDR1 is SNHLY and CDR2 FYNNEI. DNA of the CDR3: TGTGCCAGCAGTGAAGCGCAGGGTAACACCATATATTTT. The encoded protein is CASSEAQGNTIYF.

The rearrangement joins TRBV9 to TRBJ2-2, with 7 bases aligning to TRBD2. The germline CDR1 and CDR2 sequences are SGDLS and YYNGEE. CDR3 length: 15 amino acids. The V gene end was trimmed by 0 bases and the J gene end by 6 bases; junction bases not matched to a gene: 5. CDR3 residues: CASSVARGGAGELFF. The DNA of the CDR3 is TGTGCCAGCAGCGTAGCTCGCGGGGGTGCCGGGGAGCTGTTTTTT.

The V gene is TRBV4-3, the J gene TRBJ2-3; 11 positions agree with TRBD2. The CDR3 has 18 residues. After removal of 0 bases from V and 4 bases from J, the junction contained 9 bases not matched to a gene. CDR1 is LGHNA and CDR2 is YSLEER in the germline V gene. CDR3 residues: CASSQDLLAGGRADTQYF. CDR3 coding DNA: TGCGCCAGCAGCCAAGATCTGCTAGCGGGAGGAAGGGCAGATACGCAGTATTTT.

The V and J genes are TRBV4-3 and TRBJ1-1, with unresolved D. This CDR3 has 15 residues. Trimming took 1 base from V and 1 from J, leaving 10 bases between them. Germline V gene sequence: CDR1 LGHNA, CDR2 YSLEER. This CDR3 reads CASSQGPRANTEAFF. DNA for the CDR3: TGCGCCAGCAGCCAAGGGCCGCGGGCGAACACTGAAGCTTTCTTT.

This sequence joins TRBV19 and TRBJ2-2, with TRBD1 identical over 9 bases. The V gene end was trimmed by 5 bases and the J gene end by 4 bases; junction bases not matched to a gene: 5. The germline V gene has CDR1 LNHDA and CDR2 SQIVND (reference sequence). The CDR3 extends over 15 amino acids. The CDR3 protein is CASSYRDRATGELFF. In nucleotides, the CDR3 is TGTGCCAGTAGTTACCGGGACAGGGCCACCGGGGAGCTGTTTTTT.

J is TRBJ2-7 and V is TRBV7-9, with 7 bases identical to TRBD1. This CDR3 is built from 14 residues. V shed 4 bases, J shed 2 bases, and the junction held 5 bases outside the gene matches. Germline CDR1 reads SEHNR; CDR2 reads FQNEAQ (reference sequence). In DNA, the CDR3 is TGTGCCAGCAGCTACGGGACAGTCGCCTACGAGCAGTACTTC. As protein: CASSYGTVAYEQYF.

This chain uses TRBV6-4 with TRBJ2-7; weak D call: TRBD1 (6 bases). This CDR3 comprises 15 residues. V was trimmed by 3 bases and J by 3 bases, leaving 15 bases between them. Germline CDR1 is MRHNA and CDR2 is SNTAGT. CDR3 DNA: TGTGCCAGCAGTGAACAGGACAGTCCCTGCTACGAGCAGTACTTC. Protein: CASSEQDSPCYEQYF.

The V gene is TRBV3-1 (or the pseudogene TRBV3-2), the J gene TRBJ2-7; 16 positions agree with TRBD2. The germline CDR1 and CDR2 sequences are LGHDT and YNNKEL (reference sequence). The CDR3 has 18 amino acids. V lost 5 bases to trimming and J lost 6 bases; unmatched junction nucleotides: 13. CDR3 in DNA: TGTGCCAGCAGCATATCACCGGGACTAGCGGGAGGGCCAGTCGAGCAGTACTTC. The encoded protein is CASSISPGLAGGPVEQYF.

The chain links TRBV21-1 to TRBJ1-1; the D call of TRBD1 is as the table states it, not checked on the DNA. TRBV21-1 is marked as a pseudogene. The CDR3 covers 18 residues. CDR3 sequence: CASSKGGTPPSFHPEAFF. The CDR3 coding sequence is TGTGCCAGCAGCAAAGGGGGGACACCTCCTTCGTTTCATCCTGAAGCTTTCTTT.